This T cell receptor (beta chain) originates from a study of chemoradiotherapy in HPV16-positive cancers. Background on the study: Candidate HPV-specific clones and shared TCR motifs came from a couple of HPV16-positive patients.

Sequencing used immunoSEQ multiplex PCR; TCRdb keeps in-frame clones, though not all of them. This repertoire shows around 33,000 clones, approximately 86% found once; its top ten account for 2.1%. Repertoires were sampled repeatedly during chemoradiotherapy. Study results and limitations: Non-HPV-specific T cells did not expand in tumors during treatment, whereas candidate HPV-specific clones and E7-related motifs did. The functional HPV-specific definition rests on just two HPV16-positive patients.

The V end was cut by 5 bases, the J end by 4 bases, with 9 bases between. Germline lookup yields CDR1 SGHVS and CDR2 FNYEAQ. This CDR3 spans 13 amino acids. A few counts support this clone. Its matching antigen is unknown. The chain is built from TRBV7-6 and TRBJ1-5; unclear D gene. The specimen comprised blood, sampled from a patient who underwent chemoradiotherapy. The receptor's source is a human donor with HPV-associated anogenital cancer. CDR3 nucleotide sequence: TGTGCCAGCAGCCGCGAGGCTAATCAGCCCCAGCATTTT. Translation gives CASSREANQPQHF.